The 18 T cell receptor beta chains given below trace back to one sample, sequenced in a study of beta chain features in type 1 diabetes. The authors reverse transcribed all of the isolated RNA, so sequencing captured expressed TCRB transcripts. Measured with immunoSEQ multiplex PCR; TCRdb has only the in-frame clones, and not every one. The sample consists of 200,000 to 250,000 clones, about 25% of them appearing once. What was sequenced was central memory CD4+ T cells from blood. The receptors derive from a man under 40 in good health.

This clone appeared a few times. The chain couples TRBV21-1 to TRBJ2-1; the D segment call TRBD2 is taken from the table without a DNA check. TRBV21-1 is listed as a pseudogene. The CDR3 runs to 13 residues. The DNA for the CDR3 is TGTGCCAGCAGCAAAGGAGAAAGAAATGAGCAGTTCTTC. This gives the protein CASSKGERNEQFF.

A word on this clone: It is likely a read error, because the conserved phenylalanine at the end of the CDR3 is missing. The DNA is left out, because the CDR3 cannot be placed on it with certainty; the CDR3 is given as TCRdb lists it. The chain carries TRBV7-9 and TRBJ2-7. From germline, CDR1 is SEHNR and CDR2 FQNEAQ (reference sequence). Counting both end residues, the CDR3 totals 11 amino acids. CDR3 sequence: CASSSRDLPQG.

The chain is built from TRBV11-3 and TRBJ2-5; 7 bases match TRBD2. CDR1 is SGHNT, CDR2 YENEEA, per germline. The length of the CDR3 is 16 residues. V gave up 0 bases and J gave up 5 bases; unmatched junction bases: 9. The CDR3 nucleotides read TGTGCCAGCAGCTTAGATAGGAGGCGGGGGATGGAGACCCAGTACTTC. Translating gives CASSLDRRRGMETQYF.

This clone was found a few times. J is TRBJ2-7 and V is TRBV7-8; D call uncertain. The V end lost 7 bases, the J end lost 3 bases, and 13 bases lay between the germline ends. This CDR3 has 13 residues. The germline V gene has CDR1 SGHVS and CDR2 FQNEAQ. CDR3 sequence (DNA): TGTGCCAGCAACCAAGGAAAGGGCTACGAGCAGTACTTC. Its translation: CASNQGKGYEQYF.

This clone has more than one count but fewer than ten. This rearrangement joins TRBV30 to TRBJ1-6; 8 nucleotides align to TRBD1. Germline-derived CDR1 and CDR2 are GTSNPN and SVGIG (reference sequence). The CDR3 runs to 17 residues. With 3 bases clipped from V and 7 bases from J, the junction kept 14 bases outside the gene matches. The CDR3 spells CAWSRMAGGSGNSPLHF. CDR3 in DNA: TGTGCCTGGAGCCGGATGGCAGGGGGCTCTGGGAATTCACCCCTCCACTTT.

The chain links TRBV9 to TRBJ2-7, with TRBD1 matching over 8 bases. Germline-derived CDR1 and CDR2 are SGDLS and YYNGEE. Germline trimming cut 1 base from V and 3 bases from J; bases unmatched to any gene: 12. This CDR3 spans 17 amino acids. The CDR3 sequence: CASSVSTPGQVYYEQYF. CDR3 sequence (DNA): TGTGCCAGCAGCGTATCGACCCCGGGACAGGTATACTACGAGCAGTACTTC.

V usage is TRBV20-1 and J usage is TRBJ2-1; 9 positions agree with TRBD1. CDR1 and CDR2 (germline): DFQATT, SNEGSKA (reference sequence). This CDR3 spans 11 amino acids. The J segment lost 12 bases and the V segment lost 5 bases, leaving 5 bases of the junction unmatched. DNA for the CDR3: TGCAGTGCTCCCACAGGGGGCCGGCAGTTCTTC. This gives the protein CSAPTGGRQFF.

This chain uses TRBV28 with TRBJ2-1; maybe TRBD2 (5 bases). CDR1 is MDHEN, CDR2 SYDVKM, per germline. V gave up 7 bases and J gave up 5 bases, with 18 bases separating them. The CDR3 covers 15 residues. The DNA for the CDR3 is TGTGCCAGCATCGAGAGGACTCAACCCAACAATGAGCAGTTCTTC. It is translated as CASIERTQPNNEQFF.

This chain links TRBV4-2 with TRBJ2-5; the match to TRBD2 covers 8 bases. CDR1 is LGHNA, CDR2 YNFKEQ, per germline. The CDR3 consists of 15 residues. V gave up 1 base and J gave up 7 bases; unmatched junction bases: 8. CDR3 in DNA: TGTGCCAGCAGCCAAGGCCCGGGGGGGTCAGGGACCCAGTACTTC. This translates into CASSQGPGGSGTQYF.

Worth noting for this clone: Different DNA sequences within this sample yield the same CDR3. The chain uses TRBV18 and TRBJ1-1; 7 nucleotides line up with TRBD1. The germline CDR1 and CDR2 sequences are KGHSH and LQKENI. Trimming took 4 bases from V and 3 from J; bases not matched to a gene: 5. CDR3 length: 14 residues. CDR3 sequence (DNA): TGTGCCAGCTCACTACTCGACAGGGACACTGAAGCTTTCTTT. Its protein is CASSLLDRDTEAFF.

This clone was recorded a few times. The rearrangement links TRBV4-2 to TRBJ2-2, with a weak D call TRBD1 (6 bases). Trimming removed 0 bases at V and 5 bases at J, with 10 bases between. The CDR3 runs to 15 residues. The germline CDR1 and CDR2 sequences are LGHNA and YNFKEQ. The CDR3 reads CASSQERGLTGELFF. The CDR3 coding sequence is TGTGCCAGCAGCCAAGAAAGGGGGTTGACCGGGGAGCTGTTTTTT.

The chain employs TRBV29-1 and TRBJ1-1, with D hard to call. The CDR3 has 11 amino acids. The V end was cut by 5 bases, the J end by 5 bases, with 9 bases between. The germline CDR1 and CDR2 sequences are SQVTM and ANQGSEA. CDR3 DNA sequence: TGCAGCGTTCCGAGTAGGACTGAAGCTTTCTTT. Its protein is CSVPSRTEAFF. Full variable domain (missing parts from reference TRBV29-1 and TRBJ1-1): SAVISQKPSRDICQRGTSLTIQCQVDSQVTMMFWYRQQPGQSLTLIATANQGSEATYESGFVIDKFPISRPNLTFSTLTVSNMSPEDSSIYLCSVPSRTEAFFGQGTRLTVV.

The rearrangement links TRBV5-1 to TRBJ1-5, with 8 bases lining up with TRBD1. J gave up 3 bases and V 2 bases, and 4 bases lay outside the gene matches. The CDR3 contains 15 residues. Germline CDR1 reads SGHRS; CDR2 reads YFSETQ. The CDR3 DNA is TGCGCCAGCAGCTTTTGGACAGGGCTCAATCAGCCCCAGCATTTT. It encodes CASSFWTGLNQPQHF.

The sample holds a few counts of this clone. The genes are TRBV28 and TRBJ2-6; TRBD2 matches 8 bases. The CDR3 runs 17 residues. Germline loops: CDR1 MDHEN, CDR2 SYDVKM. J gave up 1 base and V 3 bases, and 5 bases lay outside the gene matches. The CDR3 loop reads CASSLSGRGSGANVLTF. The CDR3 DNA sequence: TGTGCCAGCAGTTTGAGCGGGAGAGGATCTGGGGCCAACGTCCTGACTTTC. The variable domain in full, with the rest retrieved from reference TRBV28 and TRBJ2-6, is DVKVTQSSRYLVKRTGEKVFLECVQDMDHENMFWYRQDPGLGLRLIYFSYDVKMKEKGDIPEGYSVSREKKERFSLILESASTNQTSMYLCASSLSGRGSGANVLTFGAGSRLTVL.

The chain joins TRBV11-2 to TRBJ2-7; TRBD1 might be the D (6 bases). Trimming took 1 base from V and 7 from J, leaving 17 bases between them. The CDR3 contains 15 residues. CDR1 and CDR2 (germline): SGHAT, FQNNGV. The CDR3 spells CASSLAAATGREQYF. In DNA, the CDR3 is TGTGCCAGCAGCTTAGCGGCTGCGACAGGTCGGGAGCAGTACTTC.

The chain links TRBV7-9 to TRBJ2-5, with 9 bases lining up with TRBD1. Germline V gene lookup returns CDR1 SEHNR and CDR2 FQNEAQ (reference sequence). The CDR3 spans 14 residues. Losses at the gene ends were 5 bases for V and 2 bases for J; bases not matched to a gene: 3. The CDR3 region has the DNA TGTGCCAGCAGCCGCGGGACAGGGCAAGAGACCCAGTACTTC. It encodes CASSRGTGQETQYF.

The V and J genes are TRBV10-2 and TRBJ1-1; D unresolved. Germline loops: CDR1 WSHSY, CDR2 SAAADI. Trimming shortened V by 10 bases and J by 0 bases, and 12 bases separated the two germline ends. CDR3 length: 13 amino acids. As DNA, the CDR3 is TGCGCCACGCGCCGGAGATTGAACACTGAAGCTTTCTTT. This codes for CATRRRLNTEAFF.

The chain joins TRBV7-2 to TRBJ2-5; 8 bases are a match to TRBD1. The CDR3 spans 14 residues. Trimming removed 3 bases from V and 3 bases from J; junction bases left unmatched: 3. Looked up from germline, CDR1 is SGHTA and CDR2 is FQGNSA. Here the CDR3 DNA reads TGTGCCAGCAGCTTCCAGGGGGCGGAAGAGACCCAGTACTTC. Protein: CASSFQGAEETQYF.